A selection of T cell receptor beta chains follows, all from one sample in a study of cytomegalovirus exposure and HLA in healthy donors. Sequencing used immunoSEQ multiplex PCR; TCRdb keeps in-frame clones, though not all of them. In the table there are 110,000 or so clones, around 85% of which are singletons. The sample consisted of PBMCs. The receptors shown here come from a woman between 18 and 29 years old in good health and CMV-seronegative. CDR3s leave out the opening cysteine and the closing phenylalanine or tryptophan.

v_call cdr3_aa
TRBV7-2 ASRDGGTSRTDTQY
TRBV10-3 AITPAGRDTEAF
TRBV7-8 ASSLATGRTGNTIY
TRBV2 ASKGWGTSGGAAKNIQY
TRBV7-3 ASSLTFRGTGLYEQY
TRBV25-1 ASSESSGELF
TRBV6-5 ASSSPGQGWGTEAF
TRBV9 ASSVVVDNEQF
TRBV9 ASSTYGASGNTIY
TRBV5-4 ASSFGFYGYT
TRBV25-1 ASTAPGSTDTQY
TRBV30 AWGGQGFTGELF
TRBV5-4 ASSAAGGGGAEAF
TRBV29-1 SVAKSPDTEAF
TRBV6-1 ASIRGPGEQY
TRBV7-9 ASSRRDWERNEQF
TRBV5-6 ASSLGRRDTQY
TRBV25-1 ASSERTSGGAGHNEQF
TRBV15 ATSRDPGWSNQPQH
TRBV2 ASSAGGGYNEQF
TRBV5-1 ASSPGQGTDTQY
TRBV27 ASSLRCEEQY
TRBV30 AWSVNRGYTEAF
TRBV4-2 ASSQDYVQF
TRBV6-1 ASRKENLTGKLF
TRBV27 ASSLPPQGAFGTEAF
TRBV7-3 ASSFGTGAAYEQY
TRBV6-1 ASSDWGLEGVQPQH
TRBV20-1 SAREVD
TRBV15 ATSSRDRVRGTEAF
TRBV7-8 ASSLSSGGTQETQY
TRBV14 ASSRDRDSGLYGYT